This TCR beta chain was captured in a study of shared clonotypes between healthy human individuals. Study results and limitations: Memory subsets generally showed smaller estimated richness than naive subsets did.

Clones were read by immunoSEQ multiplex PCR, and TCRdb kept only the in-frame ones, dropping some. The profile shows approximately 980,000 clones, less than 85% of them singletons. The junction had 4 bases not matched to a gene; V was cut back by 0 bases and J by 5 bases. The germline V gene has CDR1 SGHRS and CDR2 YFSETQ. The CDR3 sequence is 14 residues long. This clone was observed a few times. Antigen unknown. Distinct nucleotide sequences in the sample also encode this CDR3. What was sequenced was memory CD4+ T cells sorted from blood. Subset reported: CD45RA-negative fraction. This TCR derives from a man aged 18-30 years in good health. The chain recombines TRBV5-1 with TRBJ1-2, with 7 bases matching TRBD1. This chain's CDR3 is CASSLAGTDYGYTF. As DNA, the CDR3 is TGCGCCAGCAGCTTGGCCGGGACAGATTATGGCTACACCTTC. Variable domain in full (rest from reference TRBV5-1 and TRBJ1-2): KAGVTQTPRYLIKTRGQQVTLSCSPISGHRSVSWYQQTPGQGLQFLFEYFSETQRNKGNFPGRFSGRQFSNSRSEMNVSTLELGDSALYLCASSLAGTDYGYTFGSGTRLTVV.